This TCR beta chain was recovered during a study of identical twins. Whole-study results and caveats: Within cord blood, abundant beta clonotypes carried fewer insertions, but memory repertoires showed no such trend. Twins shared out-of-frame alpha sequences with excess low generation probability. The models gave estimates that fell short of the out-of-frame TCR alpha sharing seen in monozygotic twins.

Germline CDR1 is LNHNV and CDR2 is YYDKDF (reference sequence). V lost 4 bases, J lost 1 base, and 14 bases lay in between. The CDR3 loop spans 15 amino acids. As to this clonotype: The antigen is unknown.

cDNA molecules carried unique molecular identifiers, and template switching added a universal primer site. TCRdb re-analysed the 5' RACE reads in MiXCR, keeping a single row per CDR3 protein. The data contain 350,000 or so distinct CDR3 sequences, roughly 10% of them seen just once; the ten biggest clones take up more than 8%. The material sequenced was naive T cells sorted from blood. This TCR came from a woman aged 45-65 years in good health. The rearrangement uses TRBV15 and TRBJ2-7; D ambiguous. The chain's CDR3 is CATSKDPPGSYEQYV. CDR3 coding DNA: TGTGCCACCAGCAAAGACCCCCCGGGTTCCTACGAGCAGTACGTC.